This T cell receptor beta chain was documented in a study of technical replicates of blood from several donors. Sequencing used immunoSEQ multiplex PCR; TCRdb keeps in-frame clones, though not all of them. The data show tens of thousands of clones, around 94% seen once. Trimming left V 5 bases short and J 6 bases short, with 14 bases between. The CDR3 runs to 13 residues. The germline V gene encodes CDR1 SGHAT and CDR2 FQDESV (reference sequence). J is TRBJ2-7 and V is TRBV11-1; D is perhaps TRBD2 (6 bases). This TCR was recovered from a human donor in good health. What was sequenced was T cells isolated from PBMCs. In DNA form, the CDR3 reads TGTGCCAGCAGCCCCCGTACAGCGGGCGAGCAGTACTTC. This translates into CASSPRTAGEQYF.